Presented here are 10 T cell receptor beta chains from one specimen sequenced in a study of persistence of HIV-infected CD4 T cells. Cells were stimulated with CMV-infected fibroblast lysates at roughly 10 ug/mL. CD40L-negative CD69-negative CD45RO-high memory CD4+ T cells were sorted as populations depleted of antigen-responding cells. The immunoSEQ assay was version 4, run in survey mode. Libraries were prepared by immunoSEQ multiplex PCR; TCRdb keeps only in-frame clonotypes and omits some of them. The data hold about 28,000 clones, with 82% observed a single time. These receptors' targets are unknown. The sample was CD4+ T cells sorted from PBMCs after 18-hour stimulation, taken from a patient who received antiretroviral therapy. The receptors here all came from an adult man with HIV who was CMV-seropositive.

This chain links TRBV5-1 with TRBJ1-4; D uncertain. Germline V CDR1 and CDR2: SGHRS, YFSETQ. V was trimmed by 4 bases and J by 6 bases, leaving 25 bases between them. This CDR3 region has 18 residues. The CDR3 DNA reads TGCGCCAGCAGCCCTGGGAATAGGTTAGTGAGGGCGCATGAAAAACTGTTTTTT. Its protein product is CASSPGNRLVRAHEKLFF.

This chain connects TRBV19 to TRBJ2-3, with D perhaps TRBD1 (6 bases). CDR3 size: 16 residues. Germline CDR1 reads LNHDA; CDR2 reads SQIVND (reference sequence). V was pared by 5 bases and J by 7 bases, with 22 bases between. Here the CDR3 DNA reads TGTGCCAGTAGTCACATGCCTCTTAGTAGGGGGAATACGCAGTATTTT. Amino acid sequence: CASSHMPLSRGNTQYF.

The CDR3 spells CASSHNEQFF. The CDR3 DNA reads TGTGCCAGCAGCCACAATGAGCAGTTCTTC. J is TRBJ2-1 and V is TRBV7-9; D is uncertain. The length of the CDR3 is 10 residues. Trimming removed 5 bases at V and 5 bases at J, with 1 base between. Germline-derived CDR1 and CDR2 are SEHNR and FQNEAQ (reference sequence).

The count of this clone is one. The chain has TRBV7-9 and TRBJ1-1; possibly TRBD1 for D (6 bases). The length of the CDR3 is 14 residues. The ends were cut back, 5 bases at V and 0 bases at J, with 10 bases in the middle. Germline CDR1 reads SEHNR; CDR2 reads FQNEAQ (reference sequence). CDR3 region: CASSPRTVNTEAFF. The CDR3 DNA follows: TGTGCCAGCAGCCCAAGGACAGTGAACACTGAAGCTTTCTTT.

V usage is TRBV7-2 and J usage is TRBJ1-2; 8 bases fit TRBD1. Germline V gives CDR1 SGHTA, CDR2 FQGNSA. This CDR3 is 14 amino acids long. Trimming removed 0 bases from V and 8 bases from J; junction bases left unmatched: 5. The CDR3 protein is CASSLAWAGGGYTF. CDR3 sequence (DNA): TGTGCCAGCAGCTTAGCGTGGGCAGGGGGCGGCTACACCTTC.

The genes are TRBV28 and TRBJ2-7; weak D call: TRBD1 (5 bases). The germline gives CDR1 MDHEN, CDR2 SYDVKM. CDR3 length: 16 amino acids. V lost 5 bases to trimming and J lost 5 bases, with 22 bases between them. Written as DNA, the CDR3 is TGTGCCAGCAGTGCCAGCCATCGTGCAGGGTATCACGAGCAGTACTTC. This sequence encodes CASSASHRAGYHEQYF.

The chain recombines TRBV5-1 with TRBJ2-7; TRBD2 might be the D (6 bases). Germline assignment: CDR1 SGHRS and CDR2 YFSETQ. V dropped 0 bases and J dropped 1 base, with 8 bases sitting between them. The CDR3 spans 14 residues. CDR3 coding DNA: TGCGCCAGCAGCTTGGGACGGGAGTCCTACGAGCAGTACTTC. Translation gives CASSLGRESYEQYF.

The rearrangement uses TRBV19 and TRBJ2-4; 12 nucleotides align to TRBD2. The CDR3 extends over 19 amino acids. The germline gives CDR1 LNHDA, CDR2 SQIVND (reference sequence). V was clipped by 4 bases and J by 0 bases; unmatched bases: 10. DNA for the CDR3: TGTGCCAGTAGTAAGGCTAGCGGGGGGGTGGATCTAGCCAAAAACATTCAGTACTTC. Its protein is CASSKASGGVDLAKNIQYF. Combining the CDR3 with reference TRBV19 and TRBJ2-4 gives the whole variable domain DGGITQSPKYLFRKEGQNVTLSCEQNLNHDAMYWYRQDPGQGLRLIYYSQIVNDFQKGDIAEGYSVSREKKESFPLTVTSAQKNPTAFYLCASSKASGGVDLAKNIQYFGAGTRLSVL.

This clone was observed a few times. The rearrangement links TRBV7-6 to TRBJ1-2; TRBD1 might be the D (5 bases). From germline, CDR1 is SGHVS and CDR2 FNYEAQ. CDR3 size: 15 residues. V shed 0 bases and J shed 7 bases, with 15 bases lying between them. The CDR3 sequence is CASSLAQAGQGGYTF. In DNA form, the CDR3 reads TGTGCCAGCAGCTTAGCGCAGGCAGGGCAGGGTGGCTACACCTTC.

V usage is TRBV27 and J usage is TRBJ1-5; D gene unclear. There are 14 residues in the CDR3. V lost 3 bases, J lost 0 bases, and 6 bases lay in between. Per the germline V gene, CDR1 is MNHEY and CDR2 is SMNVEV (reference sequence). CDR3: CASSFKASNQPQHF. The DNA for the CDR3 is TGTGCCAGCAGTTTCAAGGCTAGCAATCAGCCCCAGCATTTT.